This TCR beta chain was recorded in a study of blood T cells in healthy people across ages (dated by TCRdb to between 2014 and 2017). Turning to the overall study: Template switching captured roughly one uniquely barcoded TCR beta cDNA molecule per two T cells in model experiments. Age-related changes in TCR beta repertoire diversity were measured in the study by deep sequencing normalized with unique cDNA molecular identifiers. To avoid experimental bias, donors of different ages were distributed randomly across sequencing lanes. Four age groups were formed from the donors: young (average approximately 15 years), middle-aged (just under 40), aged (about 68) and long-lived (around 80). The study analyzed two additional independent replicas of 1 million unique cDNA reads from the same blood draw for two donors, one aged 18 to 30 and one aged 80 or older. The study at large found these results: Conclusive comparison of naive and antigen-experienced compartments was prevented by the profiling of bulk unsorted PBMCs. Estimates of total diversity based on one million sequenced T cells were regarded as lower bounds and as underestimates. Observed TCR beta diversity per million T cells fell roughly linearly with age, and a significant reduction was already apparent by age roughly 40. Compared with the aged group, the long-lived group had more naive CD4+ T cells, fewer expanded clones and increased TCR diversity, suggesting age selection. The percentage of naive T cells measured by flow cytometry correlated strongly with observed TCR beta diversity. Donor CMV infection status was unknown, potentially confounding age-related changes in expanded clonotypes.

Regarding this clonotype: Its antigen is still unknown. Base qualities are not at hand, and no much larger clone is one base apart.

The library was made by 5' RACE. Sequenced on an Illumina HiSeq 2500. A second PCR of about 6 to 11 cycles was performed with a sample-barcoded 5' primer and a J-beta primer mix. Each TCR beta cDNA molecule received a unique molecular identifier from a template-switch 5' adaptor carrying 12 random nucleotides. At least 2.5 million CDR3-containing paired-end reads were obtained from each sample. First-strand cDNA was synthesized from all RNA with the Mint cDNA synthesis kit, primed by a TRBC-specific oligonucleotide. All cDNA was treated with uracil-DNA glycosylase and then went through a first 18-cycle PCR with the universal primers M1SS and BC2_uni_R. Per the original workflow: For normalization, 1 million high-quality reads, each with a distinct molecular identifier, were randomly selected from each sample. Instead of being binned into consensus sequences, reads that shared molecular identifiers were thrown out. MiTCR, set to a Q25 quality threshold and the strictest error-elimination algorithm, was used for CDR3 identification, clonotype clustering and error correction. Lower-bound total TCR beta diversity was estimated with a nonparametric unseen species model using Euler transformation. TCRdb applied fastp at Q25 and MiXCR to the public reads, then kept only in-frame beta chains. Every CDR3 protein is listed once, alongside the most common genes and DNA of its rows. The V and J calls follow TCRdb's processing rather than the paper's. In all, the sample holds fewer than 800,000 distinct CDR3 sequences, and 20% to 25% of those were seen once. The ten largest clonotypes hold roughly 3.6% of the sample.

Donors were 40 or so systemically healthy Caucasian individuals from Russia aged about 6 to 100 years. About 9.6 milliliters of peripheral blood were collected from each donor into EDTA-treated Vacutainer tubes. Ficoll-Paque density-gradient centrifugation was used to isolate PBMCs, with at least 7 million per sample. Total RNA was extracted from PBMCs with Trizol reagent, with at least 6 micrograms obtained per sample. For every donor, an aliquot of PBMCs went through flow cytometry to measure the percentages of naive CD45RAhigh/CD27high T cells. Material: blood. This TCR was sampled from an older man in good health.

The DNA sequence is as follows: TGCGCCAGCAACAAGGGAACGACAGGCAATGAAAAACTGTTTTTT. It codes for CASNKGTTGNEKLFF. The chain uses TRBV5-1 and TRBJ1-4, and the D gene may be TRBD1, 6 bases matching. The CDR3 holds 15 amino acids from the cysteine to the phenylalanine. Here the CDR3 DNA is all that survives: 45 bases in frame from base 1. The germline V gene supplies CDR1 SGHRS and CDR2 YFSETQ. V is reduced by 6 bases and J by 5 bases, leaving a spacing of 17 bases between them.